A single sample is the source of the 18 T cell receptor beta chains below, sequenced in a study of cytomegalovirus exposure and HLA in healthy donors. PCR primers comprised 60 Vbeta and 13 Jbeta primers. TCRdb's table, derived via immunoSEQ multiplex PCR, lists solely in-frame clones and lacks some. This table has under 150,000 clones, roughly four fifths appearing once. Sequencing was carried out using PBMCs. The source is a man aged 25-40 years in good health and CMV-seronegative.

The chain has TRBV4-1 and TRBJ2-1, with a tentative D call TRBD1 (6 bases). V lost 0 bases to trimming and J lost 2 bases, with 17 bases between them. Germline CDR1 is MGHRA and CDR2 is YSYEKL. The CDR3 is 18 amino acids. CDR3 DNA sequence: TGCGCCAGCAGCCAAGATCCTCGCCAGACAGGAGCCTACAATGAGCAGTTCTTC. Translated: CASSQDPRQTGAYNEQFF.

Remarks on this clone: The identical CDR3 is also encoded by other nucleotide sequences in the sample. The V and J genes are TRBV19 and TRBJ1-1, with D possibly being TRBD1 (5 bases). Germline V gives CDR1 LNHDA, CDR2 SQIVND (reference sequence). The V gene lost 1 base and the J gene lost 1 base, with 7 bases spanning the gap. CDR3 length: 14 residues. The CDR3 region has the DNA TGTGCCAGTAGTATAGGCCAGGGGAACACTGAAGCTTTCTTT. It codes for CASSIGQGNTEAFF. The whole variable domain, filled in from reference TRBV19 and TRBJ1-1, reads DGGITQSPKYLFRKEGQNVTLSCEQNLNHDAMYWYRQDPGQGLRLIYYSQIVNDFQKGDIAEGYSVSREKKESFPLTVTSAQKNPTAFYLCASSIGQGNTEAFFGQGTRLTVV.

V is TRBV7-3 and J is TRBJ2-7; 11 nucleotides match TRBD2. The germline V gene encodes CDR1 SGHTA and CDR2 FQGTGA. The CDR3 runs 13 residues. Trimming cost V 6 bases and J 6 bases; bases outside gene matches: 4. Here the CDR3 DNA reads TGTGCCAGCAGTAAGACTAGCGGGACCGAGCAGTACTTC. Residues: CASSKTSGTEQYF.

This clone was seen more than once but under ten times. J is TRBJ1-5 and V is TRBV2, with TRBD1 as a possible D gene (5 bases). V was shortened by 2 bases and J by 1 base, with 12 bases between the two germline ends. The germline CDR1 and CDR2 sequences are SNHLY and FYNNEI. The CDR3 runs 16 residues. The CDR3 DNA follows: TGTGCCAGCAGTGAAATGATCCAGGGCAGCAATCAGCCCCAGCATTTT. Translated, it gives CASSEMIQGSNQPQHF. The variable domain in full, with the rest retrieved from reference TRBV2 and TRBJ1-5, is EPEVTQTPSHQVTQMGQEVILRCVPISNHLYFYWYRQILGQKVEFLVSFYNNEISEKSEIFDDQFSVERPDGSNFTLKIRSTKLEDSAMYFCASSEMIQGSNQPQHFGDGTRLSIL.

The chain carries TRBV5-6 and TRBJ2-1; maybe TRBD1 (6 bases). The CDR3 is made up of 16 amino acids. In germline, CDR1 is SGHDT, CDR2 YYEEEE. V was clipped by 4 bases and J by 9 bases, with 23 bases between them. The CDR3 coding sequence is TGTGCCAGCAGCCCCCTGGGGGCTAACGGAGCCAGTGAGCAGTTCTTC. It specifies CASSPLGANGASEQFF.

This chain uses TRBV29-1 with TRBJ2-4; TRBD1 matches at 7 bases. The CDR3 covers 10 residues. The trim removed 8 bases at V and 14 bases at J, leaving 9 bases unmatched. The germline V gene has CDR1 SQVTM and CDR2 ANQGSEA. The CDR3 bases are TGCAGCCCCGGTCCCGGGACAGAGTACTTC. Its protein product is CSPGPGTEYF.

The chain couples TRBV4-2 to TRBJ1-2; D is undetermined. This CDR3 region has 18 residues. The germline CDR1 and CDR2 sequences are LGHNA and YNFKEQ. V lost 1 base, J lost 0 bases, and 18 bases lay in between. The CDR3 reads CASSQGLVLRSTNYGYTF. The CDR3, as DNA: TGTGCCAGCAGCCAAGGGTTGGTTCTCAGGTCAACTAACTATGGCTACACCTTC.

The CDR3 loop is CASSSPAFWGADTQYF. The CDR3 bases are TGTGCCAGCAGTTCACCCGCGTTTTGGGGGGCAGATACGCAGTATTTT. The chain joins TRBV28 to TRBJ2-3; a possible D gene is TRBD2 (6 bases). Germline V gene sequence: CDR1 MDHEN, CDR2 SYDVKM. V lost 4 bases to trimming and J lost 4 bases, with 18 bases between them. The CDR3 totals 16 residues.

This clone was seen more than once but under ten times. J is TRBJ2-5 and V is TRBV7-9, with a possible D match to TRBD1 (5 bases). The V gene's germline CDR1 is SEHNR and CDR2 FQNEAQ (reference sequence). With 7 bases removed from V and 2 bases from J, the gap between germline ends came to 14 bases. This CDR3 has 14 amino acids. CDR3 nucleotides: TGTGCCAGCACCCATGGTCCAGGGCAAGAGACCCAGTACTTC. Residues: CASTHGPGQETQYF.

The chain joins TRBV2 to TRBJ1-2; D gene unclear. Trimming took off 2 bases at V and 6 bases at J, with 13 bases between the two ends. Germline CDR1 reads SNHLY; CDR2 reads FYNNEI. This CDR3 contains 14 residues. This chain's CDR3 is CASSESDGRHGYTF. In nucleotides, the CDR3 is TGTGCCAGCAGTGAATCAGACGGCAGGCATGGCTACACCTTC.

The genes are TRBV7-2 and TRBJ1-2, with D perhaps matching TRBD1 (6 bases). CDR1 SGHTA and CDR2 FQGNSA come from the germline V gene. Trimming removed 0 bases at V and 6 bases at J, with 17 bases between. CDR3 size: 16 residues. The CDR3 sequence: CASSLAIDRKGNGYTF. The CDR3 DNA reads as TGTGCCAGCAGCTTAGCGATTGACAGGAAGGGTAATGGCTACACCTTC.

The chain uses TRBV10-1 and TRBJ1-1; unclear D gene. With 4 bases removed from V and 5 bases from J, the gap between germline ends came to 8 bases. Germline V gene lookup returns CDR1 WNHNN and CDR2 SYGVQD (reference sequence). CDR3 length: 12 residues. The DNA of the CDR3 is TGCGCCAGCAGTGGAGGCGGGACTGAAGCTTTCTTT. It specifies CASSGGGTEAFF.

This clone is a singleton in its sample. The genes are TRBV2 and TRBJ1-3; no reliable D call. The CDR3 contains 13 residues. Germline lookup yields CDR1 SNHLY and CDR2 FYNNEI. V gave up 7 bases and J gave up 0 bases, with 7 bases separating them. The CDR3 here is CASKESSGNTIYF. CDR3 coding DNA: TGTGCCAGCAAGGAGAGCTCTGGAAACACCATATATTTT.

This clone was found a few times. The chain combines TRBV27 with TRBJ1-2, with a tentative D call TRBD1 (5 bases). V lost 2 bases and J lost 8, with 15 bases in between. CDR3 length equals 14 residues. Looked up from germline, CDR1 is MNHEY and CDR2 is SMNVEV (reference sequence). The chain's CDR3 is CASSLRAGGVGYTF. CDR3 nucleotides: TGTGCCAGCAGTTTAAGGGCGGGGGGAGTCGGCTACACCTTC.

The chain links TRBV9 to TRBJ2-3; possible D gene TRBD2, 6 bases. The length of the CDR3 is 13 residues. The V end was cut by 4 bases, the J end by 1 base, with 7 bases between. CDR1 SGDLS and CDR2 YYNGEE come from the germline V gene. CDR3 in amino acids: CASSPGGTDTQYF. The CDR3 DNA is TGTGCCAGCAGCCCGGGGGGCACAGATACGCAGTATTTT.

The chain has TRBV5-6 and TRBJ2-7, with unresolved D. This CDR3 spans 15 amino acids. CDR1 is SGHDT, CDR2 YYEEEE, per germline. Trimming left V 3 bases short and J 3 bases short, with 16 bases between. Here the CDR3 DNA reads TGTGCCAGCAGCTCAGCCAAAGTTGGAGACTACGAGCAGTACTTC. The encoded protein is CASSSAKVGDYEQYF.

This clone occurred a few times. CDR3 bases: TGCGCCAGCAGCTCCCGACAACAGGGTGCGAGGACTGAAGCTTTCTTT. This encodes CASSSRQQGARTEAFF. V is TRBV5-1 and J is TRBJ1-1, with D maybe TRBD1 (6 bases). The CDR3 is made up of 16 amino acids. V lost 3 bases and J 5 bases, leaving 20 bases between the germline ends. Germline CDR1 reads SGHRS; CDR2 reads YFSETQ.

V and J are TRBV7-2 and TRBJ2-5; unclear D gene. The germline V gene encodes CDR1 SGHTA and CDR2 FQGNSA. The CDR3 length is 16 residues. Trimming took off 5 bases at V and 2 bases at J, with 18 bases between the two ends. The DNA of the CDR3 is TGTGCCAGCAGCCATGGGCCTCGGCGAGAACAAGAGACCCAGTACTTC. The encoded protein is CASSHGPRREQETQYF.